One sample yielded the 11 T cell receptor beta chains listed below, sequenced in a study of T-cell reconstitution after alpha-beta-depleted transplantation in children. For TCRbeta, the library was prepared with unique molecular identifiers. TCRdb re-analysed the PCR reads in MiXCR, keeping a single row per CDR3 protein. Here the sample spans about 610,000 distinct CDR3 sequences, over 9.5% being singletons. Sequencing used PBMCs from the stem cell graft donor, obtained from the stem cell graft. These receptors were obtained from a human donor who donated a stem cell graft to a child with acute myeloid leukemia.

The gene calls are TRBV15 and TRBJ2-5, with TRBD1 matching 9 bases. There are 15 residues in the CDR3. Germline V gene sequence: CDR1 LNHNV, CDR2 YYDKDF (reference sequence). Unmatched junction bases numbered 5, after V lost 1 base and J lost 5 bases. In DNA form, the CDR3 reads TGTGCCACCAGCAGAGGGGACAGGGAGAGGGAGACCCAGTACTTC. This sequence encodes CATSRGDRERETQYF.

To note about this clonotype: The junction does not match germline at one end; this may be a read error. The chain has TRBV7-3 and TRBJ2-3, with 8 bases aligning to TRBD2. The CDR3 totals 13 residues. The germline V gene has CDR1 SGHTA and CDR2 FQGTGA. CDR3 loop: CASSSGGAGTQDF. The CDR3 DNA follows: TGTGCCAGCAGCTCCGGGGGGGCCGGGACGCAGGATTTT.

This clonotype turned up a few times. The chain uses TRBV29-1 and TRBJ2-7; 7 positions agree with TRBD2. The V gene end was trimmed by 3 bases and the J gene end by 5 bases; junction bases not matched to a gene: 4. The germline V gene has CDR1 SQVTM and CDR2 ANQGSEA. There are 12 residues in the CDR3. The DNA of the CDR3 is TGCAGCGTTGAGATGCGGGGGAACGAGCAGTACTTC. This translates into CSVEMRGNEQYF.

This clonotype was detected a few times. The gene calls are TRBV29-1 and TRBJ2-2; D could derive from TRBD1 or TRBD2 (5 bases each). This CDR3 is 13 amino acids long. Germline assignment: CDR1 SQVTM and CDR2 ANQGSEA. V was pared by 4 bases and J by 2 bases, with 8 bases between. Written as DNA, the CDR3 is TGCAGCGTTGCGGGGCAAAACACCGGGGAGCTGTTTTTT. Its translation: CSVAGQNTGELFF.

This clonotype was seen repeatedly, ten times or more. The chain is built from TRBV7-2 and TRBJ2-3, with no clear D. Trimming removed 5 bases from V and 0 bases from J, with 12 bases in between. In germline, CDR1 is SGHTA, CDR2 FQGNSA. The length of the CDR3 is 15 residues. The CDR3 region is CASSGSAPSTDTQYF. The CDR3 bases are TGTGCCAGCAGCGGCAGCGCTCCTAGCACAGATACGCAGTATTTT.

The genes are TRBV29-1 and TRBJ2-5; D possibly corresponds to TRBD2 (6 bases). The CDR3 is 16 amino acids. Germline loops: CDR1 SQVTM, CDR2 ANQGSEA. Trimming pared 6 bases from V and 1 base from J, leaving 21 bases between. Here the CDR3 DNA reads TGCAGCGTACAGGCCACGGGACTCCTTCCCCAAGAGACCCAGTACTTC. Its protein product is CSVQATGLLPQETQYF.

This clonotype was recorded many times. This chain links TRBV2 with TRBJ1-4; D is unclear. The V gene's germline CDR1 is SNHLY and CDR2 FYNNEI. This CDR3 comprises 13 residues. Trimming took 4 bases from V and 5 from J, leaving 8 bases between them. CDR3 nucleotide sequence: TGTGCCAGCAGTGGGAGGGCGAATGAAAAACTGTTTTTT. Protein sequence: CASSGRANEKLFF.

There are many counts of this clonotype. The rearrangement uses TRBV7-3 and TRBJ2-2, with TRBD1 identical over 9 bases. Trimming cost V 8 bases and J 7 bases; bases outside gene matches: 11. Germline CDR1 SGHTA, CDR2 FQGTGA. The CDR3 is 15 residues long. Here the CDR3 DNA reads TGTGCCAGCGAAAGGGACAGGGTCGATAACGGGGAGCTGTTTTTT. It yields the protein CASERDRVDNGELFF.

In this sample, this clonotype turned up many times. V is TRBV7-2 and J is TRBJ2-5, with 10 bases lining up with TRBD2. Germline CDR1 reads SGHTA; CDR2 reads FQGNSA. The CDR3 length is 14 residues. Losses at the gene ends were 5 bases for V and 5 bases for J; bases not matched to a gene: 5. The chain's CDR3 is CASSPSGSRETQYF. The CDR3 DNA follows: TGTGCCAGCAGCCCTAGCGGGAGTAGGGAGACCCAGTACTTC.

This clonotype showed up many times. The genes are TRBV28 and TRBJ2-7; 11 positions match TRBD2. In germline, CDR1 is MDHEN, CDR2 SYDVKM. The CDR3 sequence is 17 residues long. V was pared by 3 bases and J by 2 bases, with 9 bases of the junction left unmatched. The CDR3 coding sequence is TGTGCCAGCAGTTTCCAAATCGGACTAGCGGGCCCCTACGAGCAGTACTTC. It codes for CASSFQIGLAGPYEQYF.

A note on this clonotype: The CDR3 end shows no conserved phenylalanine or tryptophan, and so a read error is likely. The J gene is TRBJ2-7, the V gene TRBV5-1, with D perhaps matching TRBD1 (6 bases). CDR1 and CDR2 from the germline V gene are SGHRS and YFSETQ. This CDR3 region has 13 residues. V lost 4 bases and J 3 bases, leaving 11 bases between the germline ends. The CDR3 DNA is TGCGCCAGCAGCCTTTGGACAGACTACGAGCAGTACTAC. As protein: CASSLWTDYEQYY.